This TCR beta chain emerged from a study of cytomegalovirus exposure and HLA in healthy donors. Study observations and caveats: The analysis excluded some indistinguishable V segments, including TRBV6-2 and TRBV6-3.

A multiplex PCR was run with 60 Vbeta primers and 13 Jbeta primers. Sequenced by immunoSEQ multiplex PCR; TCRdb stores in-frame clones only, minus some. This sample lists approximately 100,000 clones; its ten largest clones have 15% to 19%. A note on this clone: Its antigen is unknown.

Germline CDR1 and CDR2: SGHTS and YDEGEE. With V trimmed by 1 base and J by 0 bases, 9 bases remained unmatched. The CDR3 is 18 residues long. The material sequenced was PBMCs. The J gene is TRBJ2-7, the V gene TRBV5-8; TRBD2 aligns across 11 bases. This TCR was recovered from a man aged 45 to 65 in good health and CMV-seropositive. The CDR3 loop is CASSLRLAGGRSSYEQYV. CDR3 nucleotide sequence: TGTGCCAGCAGCTTGAGGCTAGCGGGAGGTAGGAGCTCCTACGAGCAGTACGTC.